Below, 8 T cell receptor beta chains from the same sample are listed, as sequenced in a study of OX40 agonist ivuxolimab in advanced cancers. Sequenced by immunoSEQ multiplex PCR; TCRdb stores in-frame clones only, minus some. Of some 90,000 clones listed, roughly 90% are singletons. Here the sequenced sample was CD4+ or CD8+ T cells sorted from blood, taken in a trial of the OX40 agonist ivuxolimab. Receptors originate from an adult with an advanced solid tumor such as melanoma, head and neck, liver or kidney cancer.

V and J are TRBV4-3 and TRBJ1-2; TRBD1 is a possible D gene (5 bases). Germline V lookup: CDR1 LGHNA, CDR2 YSLEER. Trimming shortened V by 4 bases and J by 12 bases, and 18 bases separated the two germline ends. CDR3 length equals 13 residues. The chain's CDR3 is CASSPQTGTENTF. Here the CDR3 DNA reads TGCGCCAGCAGCCCCCAAACCGGGACGGAAAACACCTTC.

CDR3 nucleotide sequence: TGTGCCAGCAGCTTTGGCGCTACAGGGGGCCATGGCTACACCTTC. Amino acids: CASSFGATGGHGYTF. This chain links TRBV5-8 with TRBJ1-2; 9 bases map to TRBD1. CDR1 is SGHTS and CDR2 is YDEGEE in the germline V gene. With V trimmed by 2 bases and J by 6 bases, 8 bases remained unmatched. The CDR3 is 15 residues long.

The CDR3 protein is CASSVGFGGENTDTQYF. CDR3 bases: TGTGCCAGCAGCGTAGGTTTCGGCGGGGAAAACACAGATACGCAGTATTTT. The chain couples TRBV9 to TRBJ2-3; TRBD2 is a possible D gene (6 bases). The V end was cut by 0 bases, the J end by 2 bases, with 16 bases between. This CDR3 has 17 amino acids. The V gene's germline CDR1 is SGDLS and CDR2 YYNGEE.

The V and J genes are TRBV4-1 and TRBJ2-7; 8 positions match TRBD1. Germline values: CDR1 MGHRA, CDR2 YSYEKL. This CDR3 is 14 amino acids long. Trimming took 4 bases from V and 5 from J; bases not matched to a gene: 7. CDR3 protein: CASSPTGGSDEQYF. In DNA, the CDR3 is TGCGCCAGCAGCCCCACAGGGGGTAGCGACGAGCAGTACTTC.

The rearrangement joins TRBV6-6 to TRBJ2-2; D may be TRBD1 or TRBD2 (5 bases each). The CDR3 is 13 amino acids. Germline V gives CDR1 MNHNY, CDR2 SVGAGI (reference sequence). Trimming removed 8 bases at V and 5 bases at J, with 12 bases between. The chain's CDR3 is CASGAGQTGELFF. CDR3 nucleotides: TGTGCCAGCGGGGCGGGTCAAACCGGGGAGCTGTTTTTT.

The chain carries TRBV19 and TRBJ2-1; D perhaps matches TRBD1 (6 bases). V lost 3 bases and J lost 4, with 10 bases in between. The CDR3 runs to 14 residues. Germline CDR1 LNHDA, CDR2 SQIVND (reference sequence). The CDR3 DNA reads as TGTGCCAGTAGTATGACAGGACGATACAATGAGCAGTTCTTC. Its translation: CASSMTGRYNEQFF.

The chain couples TRBV10-2 to TRBJ2-2; a possible D gene is TRBD2 (5 bases). This CDR3 comprises 13 residues. CDR1 is WSHSY and CDR2 is SAAADI in the germline V gene. V was clipped by 1 base and J by 7 bases, with 7 bases between them. The CDR3 here is CASSEFRGGELFF. CDR3 in DNA: TGCGCCAGCAGTGAGTTCCGGGGCGGGGAGCTGTTTTTT.

This chain joins TRBV5-6 and TRBJ1-5, with a possible D match to TRBD1 (6 bases). Deletions cut 2 bases from V and 0 bases from J, with 12 bases between. The CDR3 is 16 residues long. The germline V gene has CDR1 SGHDT and CDR2 YYEEEE. As DNA, the CDR3 is TGTGCCAGCAGCTTAAGTTTACAGGGTAGCAATCAGCCCCAGCATTTT. It specifies CASSLSLQGSNQPQHF.